One and the same sample provided the 26 T cell receptor beta chains below, sequenced in a study of T cell changes during pregnancy in multiple sclerosis (dated by TCRdb to 2018 to 2020). The method behind the library was the immunoSEQ multiplex PCR assay. TCRdb took this table from immuneACCESS and kept in-frame rearrangements with V and J called. Such tables lack part of the clones; where checked against another copy, unresolved V genes explain under half of the gap, and the rest is unexplained. This sample is represented by tens of thousands of clones; around nine tenths of them were singletons. The top ten constitute 0.56% of the sample. This specimen was CD4+ T cells from peripheral blood mononuclear cells, taken before pregnancy. These receptors all come from a female donor with multiple sclerosis, enrolled in a pregnancy study.

The chain links TRBV28 to TRBJ2-5; 7 nucleotides agree with TRBD1. The DNA end is more similar to TRBJ2-7, so the J call may be wrong. Germline CDR1 is MDHEN and CDR2 is SYDVKM. This CDR3 region has 15 residues. CDR3: CASTSLGSRGYEQYF. The CDR3 DNA is TGTGCCAGCACCTCCCTGGGGAGCAGGGGGTACGAGCAGTACTTC.

This clone was detected only a few times. The chain has TRBV5-1 and TRBJ1-1; tentative D call: TRBD1 (6 bases). Trimming removed 4 bases at V and 4 bases at J, with 14 bases between. Germline loops: CDR1 SGHRS, CDR2 YFSETQ. This CDR3 contains 14 residues. CDR3 sequence reads: CASSLEQGATEAFF. CDR3 sequence (DNA): TGCGCCAGCAGCCTTGAACAGGGAGCCACTGAAGCTTTCTTT.

The V gene is TRBV7-3, the J gene TRBJ2-5; 7 nucleotides align to TRBD1. V shed 5 bases and J 2 bases; nucleotides not matched to a gene: 8. CDR3 size: 15 residues. The germline V gene has CDR1 SGHTA and CDR2 FQGTGA. The CDR3 sequence: CASSPGDSLQETQYF. CDR3 DNA sequence: TGTGCCAGCAGCCCCGGGGACAGCTTACAAGAGACCCAGTACTTC. Looking up the rest from reference TRBV7-3 and TRBJ2-5 gives the full variable domain: GAGVSQTPSNKVTEKGKYVELRCDPISGHTALYWYRQSLGQGPEFLIYFQGTGAADDSGLPNDRFFAVRPEGSVSTLKIQRTERGDSAVYLCASSPGDSLQETQYFGPGTRLLVL.

V is TRBV30 and J is TRBJ2-5; D remains unclear. The CDR3 spans 10 residues. Trimming cost V 4 bases and J 6 bases, with 6 bases left between them. CDR1 and CDR2 (germline): GTSNPN, SVGIG (reference sequence). The CDR3 bases are TGTGCCTGGAACACGAAGACCCAGTACTTC. Translation: CAWNTKTQYF.

J is TRBJ1-4 and V is TRBV5-8; D is undetermined. V gave up 0 bases and J gave up 5 bases, with 11 bases separating them. CDR3 length: 15 amino acids. Germline CDR1 reads SGHTS; CDR2 reads YDEGEE. CDR3 residues: CASSLGARWNEKLFF. The DNA for the CDR3 is TGTGCCAGCAGCTTGGGGGCGCGCTGGAATGAAAAACTGTTTTTT.

J is TRBJ1-4 and V is TRBV28, with TRBD1 matching 12 bases. The V gene's germline CDR1 is MDHEN and CDR2 SYDVKM. V lost 5 bases to trimming and J lost 7 bases; unmatched junction nucleotides: 14. CDR3 length: 18 residues. The CDR3 here is CASSPRPGQGARGEKLFF. The CDR3 DNA reads as TGTGCCAGCAGTCCCAGACCGGGACAGGGGGCGCGAGGTGAAAAACTGTTTTTT. Based on the CDR3 plus reference TRBV28 and TRBJ1-4, the full variable domain is DVKVTQSSRYLVKRTGEKVFLECVQDMDHENMFWYRQDPGLGLRLIYFSYDVKMKEKGDIPEGYSVSREKKERFSLILESASTNQTSMYLCASSPRPGQGARGEKLFFGSGTQLSVL.

This chain uses TRBV7-6 with TRBJ2-3, with 14 bases aligning to TRBD2. Germline V gene data show CDR1 as SGHVS and CDR2 as FNYEAQ. Losses at the gene ends were 4 bases for V and 3 bases for J; bases not matched to a gene: 3. CDR3 length: 16 amino acids. This chain's CDR3 is CASSSRTSGGTDTQYF. CDR3 DNA: TGTGCCAGCAGCTCCAGGACTAGCGGGGGGACAGATACGCAGTATTTT.

The chain is built from TRBV7-9 and TRBJ1-2; D remains unclear. This CDR3 has 11 residues. Per the germline V gene, CDR1 is SEHNR and CDR2 is FQNEAQ (reference sequence). Trimming removed 5 bases from V and 7 bases from J, with 8 bases in between. CDR3 nucleotide sequence: TGTGCCAGCAGCCCTCAGGTTGGCTACACCTTC. Amino acid sequence: CASSPQVGYTF.

About this clone: The junction does not match germline at one end; this may be a read error. The genes are TRBV19 and TRBJ2-1; maybe TRBD2 (7 bases). The CDR3 runs to 14 residues. CDR1 is LNHDA, CDR2 SQIVND, per germline (reference sequence). CDR3: CASRIVGGGDEQFF. CDR3 DNA sequence: TGTGCCAGTAGGATAGTAGGGGGGGGTGATGAGCAGTTCTTC.

The chain couples TRBV10-3 to TRBJ1-6; D gene uncertain. Germline CDR1 and CDR2: ENHRY and SYGVKD. The CDR3 contains 16 residues. V was shortened by 2 bases and J by 5 bases, with 13 bases between the two germline ends. The CDR3 here is CAISERSVTNNSPLHF. CDR3 DNA sequence: TGTGCCATCAGTGAGAGGAGCGTTACCAATAATTCACCCCTCCACTTT.

The chain joins TRBV12-5 to TRBJ1-1, with TRBD1 matching 8 bases. The CDR3 is made up of 14 amino acids. V lost 4 bases to trimming and J lost 1 base; unmatched junction nucleotides: 2. Germline CDR1 and CDR2: LGHNT and FRNRAP. CDR3 sequence: CASGSGQENTEAFF. The CDR3 region has the DNA TGTGCTAGTGGTTCGGGACAGGAGAACACTGAAGCTTTCTTT. Looking up the rest from reference TRBV12-5 and TRBJ1-1 gives the full variable domain: DARVTQTPRHKVTEMGQEVTMRCQPILGHNTVFWYRQTMMQGLELLAYFRNRAPLDDSGMPKDRFSAEMPDATLATLKIQPSEPRDSAVYFCASGSGQENTEAFFGQGTRLTVV.

Only one count was recorded for this clone. V gene TRBV28 combines with J gene TRBJ2-4; 7 nucleotides line up with TRBD2. CDR1 and CDR2 (germline): MDHEN, SYDVKM. V trimming: 2 bases; J trimming: 1 base; junction bases outside the gene matches: 2. The CDR3 totals 15 residues. The CDR3 region is CASSLLAAAKNIQYF. In nucleotides, the CDR3 is TGTGCCAGCAGTTTACTAGCGGCTGCCAAAAACATTCAGTACTTC.

The chain combines TRBV7-2 with TRBJ2-3, with D tentatively TRBD2 (5 bases). V lost 4 bases and J 3 bases, leaving 17 bases between the germline ends. Germline V gene sequence: CDR1 SGHTA, CDR2 FQGNSA. The CDR3 extends over 16 amino acids. The CDR3 sequence is CASSSLEGWWTDTQYF. As DNA, the CDR3 is TGTGCCAGCAGCTCCCTTGAGGGTTGGTGGACAGATACGCAGTATTTT.

The V and J genes are TRBV15 and TRBJ1-4, with 8 bases aligning to TRBD1. CDR3 length: 19 amino acids. The J segment lost 0 bases and the V segment lost 3 bases, leaving 12 bases of the junction unmatched. Germline V gene sequence: CDR1 LNHNV, CDR2 YYDKDF (reference sequence). The CDR3 is CATSSDRDRRLTTNEKLFF. The CDR3 region has the DNA TGTGCCACCAGCAGTGACCGGGACAGGCGACTTACAACTAATGAAAAACTGTTTTTT.

The chain links TRBV10-2 to TRBJ1-3; 7 bases line up with TRBD1. The CDR3 has 14 residues. Germline CDR1 WSHSY, CDR2 SAAADI. V shed 3 bases and J 2 bases; nucleotides not matched to a gene: 1. CDR3 in DNA: TGCGCCAGCAGTGACAGGGGGACTGGAAACACCATATATTTT. Protein: CASSDRGTGNTIYF.

This chain uses TRBV5-1 with TRBJ2-7; D might be TRBD1 (6 bases). The V end was cut by 1 base, the J end by 6 bases, with 20 bases between. The CDR3 spans 16 residues. Germline lookup yields CDR1 SGHRS and CDR2 YFSETQ. The DNA of the CDR3 is TGCGCCAGCAGCTTGAGCAGGGGTGAAGGTGTGGTCGAGCAGTACTTC. Residues: CASSLSRGEGVVEQYF.

This clone came up a few times. The chain employs TRBV28 and TRBJ1-2, with a tentative D call TRBD1 (5 bases). The CDR3 has 12 residues. Germline loops: CDR1 MDHEN, CDR2 SYDVKM. V was cut by 7 bases and J by 2 bases, with 8 bases left in between. CDR3 DNA sequence: TGTGCCAGCACCCCAGGGAACTATGGCTACACCTTC. Encoded protein: CASTPGNYGYTF.

V is TRBV10-3 and J is TRBJ2-7; 9 bases agree with TRBD1. The CDR3 has 16 amino acids. CDR1 ENHRY and CDR2 SYGVKD come from the germline V gene. The ends lost 0 bases at V and 1 base at J; junction bases unmatched: 4. The CDR3 spells CAISESWGQGSYEQYF. CDR3 DNA: TGTGCCATCAGTGAGTCGTGGGGACAGGGATCCTACGAGCAGTACTTC.

The chain combines TRBV11-1 with TRBJ2-3; D perhaps matches TRBD1 (5 bases). The germline gives CDR1 SGHAT, CDR2 FQDESV (reference sequence). V lost 5 bases and J lost 1, with 13 bases in between. The CDR3 sequence is 15 residues long. Written as DNA, the CDR3 is TGTGCCAGCAGCCCTGGGGAAGGGGGCACAGATACGCAGTATTTT. It is translated as CASSPGEGGTDTQYF.

The chain links TRBV30 to TRBJ1-1; D not resolved. The CDR3 extends over 13 amino acids. V shed 2 bases and J shed 0 bases, with 7 bases lying between them. Germline V CDR1 and CDR2: GTSNPN, SVGIG (reference sequence). The CDR3 bases are TGTGCCTGGAGTAGCGGGATGAACACTGAAGCTTTCTTT. It specifies CAWSSGMNTEAFF.

The chain recombines TRBV5-1 with TRBJ1-3; D might be TRBD1 (5 bases). CDR3 length: 16 residues. Germline V gene lookup returns CDR1 SGHRS and CDR2 YFSETQ. V was clipped by 3 bases and J by 4 bases, with 17 bases between them. The DNA for the CDR3 is TGCGCCAGCAGCTCCGTCTCTGGGGGAGGAGGAAACACCATATATTTT. Translation: CASSSVSGGGGNTIYF.

The CDR3 here is CASSLGANRGEGYGYTF. As DNA, the CDR3 is TGTGCCAGCAGCTTAGGGGCAAACAGGGGTGAGGGGTATGGCTACACCTTC. V and J are TRBV7-2 and TRBJ1-2, with TRBD1 identical over 7 bases. CDR1 and CDR2 (germline): SGHTA, FQGNSA. J was trimmed by 5 bases and V by 1 base; bases with no gene match: 13. The CDR3 runs 17 residues.

The V gene is TRBV27, the J gene TRBJ2-1; the D gene is possibly TRBD2 (5 bases). V lost 6 bases, J lost 7 bases, and 19 bases lay in between. The length of the CDR3 is 15 residues. Germline loops: CDR1 MNHEY, CDR2 SMNVEV (reference sequence). The chain's CDR3 is CASSPRVRGKNEQFF. DNA for the CDR3: TGTGCCAGCAGCCCGAGGGTAAGAGGAAAAAATGAGCAGTTCTTC.

The chain carries TRBV9 and TRBJ2-3; 8 bases line up with TRBD2. After removal of 0 bases from V and 0 bases from J, the junction contained 6 bases not matched to a gene. The CDR3 is 17 residues long. Germline V CDR1 and CDR2: SGDLS, YYNGEE. CDR3 in amino acids: CASSVGRGDASTDTQYF. The CDR3, as DNA: TGTGCCAGCAGCGTAGGGCGGGGGGACGCTAGCACAGATACGCAGTATTTT.

The chain is built from TRBV5-4 and TRBJ2-5; 7 positions match TRBD1. The V gene end was trimmed by 4 bases and the J gene end by 3 bases; junction bases not matched to a gene: 12. The V gene's germline CDR1 is SGHNT and CDR2 YYREEE (reference sequence). The CDR3 runs 16 residues. This CDR3 is CASSPDFTQGEETQYF. The CDR3 coding sequence is TGTGCCAGCAGCCCGGACTTCACTCAGGGGGAAGAGACCCAGTACTTC.

This chain uses TRBV7-2 with TRBJ1-2, with 9 nucleotides matching TRBD1. This CDR3 region has 15 residues. V trimming: 5 bases; J trimming: 8 bases; junction bases outside the gene matches: 12. Germline loops: CDR1 SGHTA, CDR2 FQGNSA. CDR3 in amino acids: CASSQTPQGAGGYTF. As DNA, the CDR3 is TGTGCCAGCAGCCAGACGCCACAGGGGGCAGGGGGCTACACCTTC.